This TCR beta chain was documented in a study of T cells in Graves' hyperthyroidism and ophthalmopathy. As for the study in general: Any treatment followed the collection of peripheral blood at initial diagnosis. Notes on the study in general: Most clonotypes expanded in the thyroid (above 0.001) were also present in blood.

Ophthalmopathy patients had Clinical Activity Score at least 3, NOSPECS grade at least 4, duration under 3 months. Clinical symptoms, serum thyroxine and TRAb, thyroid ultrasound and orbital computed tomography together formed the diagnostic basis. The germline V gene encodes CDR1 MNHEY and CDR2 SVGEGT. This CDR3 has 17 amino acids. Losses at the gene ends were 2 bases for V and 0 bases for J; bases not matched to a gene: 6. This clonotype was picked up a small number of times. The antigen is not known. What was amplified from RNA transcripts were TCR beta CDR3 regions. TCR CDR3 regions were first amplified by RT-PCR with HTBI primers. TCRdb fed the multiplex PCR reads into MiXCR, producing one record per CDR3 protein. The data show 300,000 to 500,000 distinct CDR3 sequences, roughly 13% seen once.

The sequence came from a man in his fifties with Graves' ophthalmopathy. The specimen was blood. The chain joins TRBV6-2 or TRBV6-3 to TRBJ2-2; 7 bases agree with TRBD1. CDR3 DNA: TGTGCCAGCAGTTACGGGTACAGGGGAACGAACACCGGGGAGCTGTTTTTT. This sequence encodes CASSYGYRGTNTGELFF.